What follows is one T cell receptor (beta chain) and its context. The record originates from a study of CD8+ T cells in alopecia areata. Study-wide background: The drug, tofacitinib, lasted 6 to 18 months, followed by 6 months off drug.

The CDR3 is made up of 14 amino acids. V trimming: 6 bases; J trimming: 5 bases; junction bases outside the gene matches: 7. Germline CDR1 is MNHNY and CDR2 is SVGAGI (reference sequence). Alopecia areata patients had lesional scalp punch biopsies and peripheral blood taken from them. RNA extraction and reverse transcription yielded cDNA as sequencing template. Assay: immunoSEQ multiplex PCR; the TCRdb copy retains only in-frame clones and omits some. Of 200,000 or so clones listed, 57% are singletons. This material consisted of CD4+ T cells sorted from blood, taken at week 0. The V and J genes are TRBV6-6 and TRBJ1-5; the match to TRBD1 covers 7 bases. This TCR derives from a human donor with alopecia areata. The CDR3 sequence is CASRGQLQDQPQHF. The CDR3 DNA reads TGTGCCAGCAGGGGACAGCTTCAAGATCAGCCCCAGCATTTT.